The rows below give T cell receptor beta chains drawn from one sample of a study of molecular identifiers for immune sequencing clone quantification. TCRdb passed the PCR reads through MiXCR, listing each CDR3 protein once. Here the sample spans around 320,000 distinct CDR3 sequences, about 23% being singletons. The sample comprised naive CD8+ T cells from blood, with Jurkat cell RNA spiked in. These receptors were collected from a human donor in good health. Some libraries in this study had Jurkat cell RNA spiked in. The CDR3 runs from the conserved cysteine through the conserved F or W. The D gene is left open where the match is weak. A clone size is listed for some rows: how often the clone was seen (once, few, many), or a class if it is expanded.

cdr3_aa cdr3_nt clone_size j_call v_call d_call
CAGTLTPGTNEKLFF TGCGCCGGCACCCTTACCCCGGGTACTAATGAAAAACTGTTTTTT - TRBJ1-4 TRBV4-1 -
CASSSIGETGRYF TGTGCCAGCAGCTCGATAGGGGAGACTGGTCGGTACTTC many TRBJ2-7 TRBV7-9 -
CASLSTAGTSYEQYF TGTGCCAGCCTGAGTACGGCAGGGACCTCCTACGAGCAGTACTTC many TRBJ2-7 TRBV2 -
CAWSVQGAGQPQHF TGTGCCTGGAGTGTACAGGGGGCAGGTCAGCCCCAGCATTTT many TRBJ1-5 TRBV30 TRBD1
CASRSTSGSSDRF TGTGCCAGCCGATCCACTAGCGGGAGTTCTGACCGATTT few TRBJ2-3 TRBV12-3/TRBV12-4 TRBD2
CASSIPAGFGQYF TGTGCCAGCAGTATCCCCGCAGGGTTCGGGCAGTACTTC many TRBJ2-7 TRBV28 -
CSARELLYGGGTDTQYF TGCAGTGCTAGAGAGCTACTATACGGCGGGGGCACAGATACGCAGTATTTT many TRBJ2-3 TRBV20-1 -
CASSPWAEQETQYF TGTGCCAGCAGCCCGTGGGCAGAGCAAGAGACCCAGTACTTC - TRBJ2-5 TRBV5-4 -
CASSLTGHQETQYF TGTGCCAGCAGTTTGACAGGGCACCAAGAGACCCAGTACTTC - TRBJ2-5 TRBV27 TRBD1
CASSSGNQPQRF TGTGCCAGCAGCTCGGGGAATCAGCCCCAGCGTTTT - TRBJ1-5 TRBV7-9 -
CASSLGPGPSAQETQYF TGTGCCAGCAGTTTAGGCCCGGGGCCTAGCGCCCAAGAGACCCAGTACTTC few TRBJ2-5 TRBV28 -
CASSPIAGEGPEQFF TGTGCCAGCAGCCCCATAGCGGGAGAGGGCCCTGAGCAGTTCTTC - TRBJ2-1 TRBV4-2 TRBD2
CASSLKSGDEQYF TGTGCCAGCAGTTTGAAGTCCGGGGACGAGCAGTACTTC few TRBJ2-7 TRBV28 -
CASSLGPGPAYEQYF TGTGCCAGCAGCCTCGGCCCGGGACCCGCCTACGAGCAGTACTTC many TRBJ2-7 TRBV7-3 -
CASSPTLRGGTDTQYF TGTGCCAGCAGTCCGACGCTCAGGGGGGGCACAGATACGCAGTATTTT - TRBJ2-3 TRBV12-3/TRBV12-4 -
CASSLSAGPEAFF TGTGCCAGCAGTTTATCGGCGGGACCTGAAGCTTTCTTT many TRBJ1-1 TRBV27 -
CASSSAGTPEAFF TGTGCCAGCAGTTCTGCGGGGACCCCAGAAGCTTTCTTT many TRBJ1-1 TRBV27 -
CASSLGGAIGEQYF TGTGCCAGCAGTTTAGGGGGCGCGATTGGCGAGCAGTACTTC - TRBJ2-7 TRBV27 -
CASSLGVEPQHF TGTGCCAGCAGCTTGGGGGTGGAGCCCCAGCATTTT few TRBJ1-5 TRBV7-9 -
CASSQVRISADTQYF TGCGCCAGCAGCCAAGTCCGGATTAGCGCAGATACGCAGTATTTT - TRBJ2-3 TRBV4-3 -
CSVEYRDRRREF TGCAGCGTTGAATACCGGGACAGGCGCCGGGAATTC - TRBJ1-2 TRBV29-1 TRBD1
CARPSAANTGELFF TGCGCCAGACCCTCGGCAGCGAACACCGGGGAGCTGTTTTTT many TRBJ2-2 TRBV23-1 -
CASSYGPYYYEQYF TGTGCCAGCAGTTACGGGCCCTATTACTACGAGCAGTACTTC few TRBJ2-7 TRBV6-2/TRBV6-3 -
CASSSAASNYGYTF TGTGCCAGCAGTTCCGCGGCGAGTAACTATGGCTACACCTTC few TRBJ1-2 TRBV12-3/TRBV12-4 -
CASSPDLTYEQYF TGTGCCAGCAGTCCGGATTTAACCTACGAGCAGTACTTC - TRBJ2-7 TRBV27 -
CSAMPRGGRDTGELFF TGCAGTGCTATGCCCCGGGGGGGGAGGGACACCGGGGAGCTGTTTTTT many TRBJ2-2 TRBV20-1 TRBD2
CASSLLAEVVAYEQYF TGCGCCAGCAGCCTACTTGCAGAGGTAGTAGCCTACGAGCAGTACTTC - TRBJ2-7 TRBV4-1 -
CALMMAGESDTQYF TGTGCCCTAATGATGGCGGGGGAATCAGATACGCAGTATTTT many TRBJ2-3 TRBV2 TRBD2
CASRRDGYNQPRHF TGTGCCAGCAGAAGGGACGGATACAATCAGCCCCGGCATTTT - TRBJ1-5 TRBV6-2/TRBV6-3 -
CASSLEGAHQPQHF TGTGCCAGCAGTCTCGAGGGGGCGCATCAGCCCCAGCATTTT many TRBJ1-5 TRBV6-5 TRBD1